This T cell receptor beta chain is from a study of CD8+ T cells in alopecia areata. Overall study findings and caveats: Resident alphabeta T cells of normal skin are also sequenced in scalp samples. Compared with mice, patients displayed less clear TCR sharing, possibly for HLA-related reasons.

Once RNA had been extracted, it was reverse transcribed into cDNA to act as the sequencing template. The repertoire was sequenced with immunoSEQ multiplex PCR; TCRdb's copy has only in-frame clones and lacks some. Altogether 150,000 or so clones are present, 55% being singletons, with the ten largest covering around 4.8%. Comment on this clone: Its target is unknown.

Separation by sorting yielded CD4+ and CD8+ T cells from PBMCs. This clonotype was sampled from a human donor in good health. The sample was CD4+ T cells sorted from blood.

This CDR3 is CSVDRDSSNYGYTF. In DNA form, the CDR3 reads TGCAGCGTTGACCGGGACAGCTCTAACTATGGCTACACCTTC. The V call is TRBV29-1, the J call TRBJ1-2; TRBD1 agrees at 7 bases. Losses at the gene ends were 3 bases for V and 0 bases for J; bases not matched to a gene: 4. The CDR3 has 14 residues. Germline assignment: CDR1 SQVTM and CDR2 ANQGSEA.